A single sample is the source of the 25 T cell receptor beta chains below, sequenced in a study of T cell responses to AZD1222 COVID-19 vaccine. Libraries were prepared by immunoSEQ multiplex PCR; TCRdb keeps only in-frame clonotypes and omits some of them. This sample has 150,000 or so clones; 75% to 95% occur once, and the top ten carry 6.9%. The specimen comprised peripheral blood, sampled on day 0 of AZD1222 vaccination. These receptors originate from an adult in good health.

The V and J genes are TRBV3-1 (or the pseudogene TRBV3-2) and TRBJ1-2; D gene uncertain. The CDR3 length is 14 residues. The V and J ends lost 0 bases and 8 bases respectively, with 13 bases between them. Germline CDR1 and CDR2: LGHDT and YNNKEL (reference sequence). The CDR3 loop reads CASSQERGLGGYTF. The CDR3 DNA reads as TGTGCCAGCAGCCAAGAGCGAGGACTCGGAGGCTACACCTTC.

The chain is built from TRBV12-3 or TRBV12-4 and TRBJ1-1, with 10 bases that match TRBD1. The CDR3 consists of 13 residues. V lost 6 bases, J lost 6 bases, and 4 bases stayed unmatched. CDR3 DNA: TGTGCCAGCAGATCTGGACAGGGGGCTGAAGCTTTCTTT. Protein sequence: CASRSGQGAEAFF.

The chain is built from TRBV6-5 and TRBJ2-7; no definite D call. The V gene's germline CDR1 is MNHEY and CDR2 SVGAGI. Deletions cut 2 bases from V and 5 bases from J, with 1 base between. The CDR3 is made up of 10 amino acids. The DNA for the CDR3 is TGTGCCAGCAGTTACGACGAGCAGTACTTC. This encodes CASSYDEQYF.

The V and J genes are TRBV11-2 and TRBJ2-3, with 12 bases fitting TRBD2. This CDR3 is 18 amino acids long. The germline V gene encodes CDR1 SGHAT and CDR2 FQNNGV. J was trimmed by 5 bases and V by 2 bases; bases with no gene match: 11. CDR3: CASSLSPPSGGALDTQYF. CDR3 sequence (DNA): TGTGCCAGCAGCTTATCCCCCCCTAGCGGGGGGGCCTTAGATACGCAGTATTTT.

This clone has just one count. The chain recombines TRBV28 with TRBJ1-2; D is unresolved. The length of the CDR3 is 15 residues. V was shortened by 6 bases and J by 4 bases, with 18 bases between the two germline ends. From germline, CDR1 is MDHEN and CDR2 SYDVKM. The CDR3: CASSSSIAPGYGYTF. DNA for the CDR3: TGTGCCAGCAGCTCCTCAATAGCCCCTGGCTATGGCTACACCTTC.

In the case of this clone: Other DNA sequences within the sample encode an identical CDR3. The chain employs TRBV6-5 and TRBJ1-1; D uncertain. Germline V gene lookup returns CDR1 MNHEY and CDR2 SVGAGI. V shed 0 bases and J shed 5 bases, with 7 bases lying between them. The CDR3 runs 13 residues. CDR3 region: CASSYSRGTEAFF. The CDR3 bases are TGTGCCAGCAGTTACTCCCGGGGTACTGAAGCTTTCTTT.

The chain is built from TRBV27 and TRBJ1-1; TRBD1 might be the D (5 bases). The CDR3 totals 16 residues. Per the germline V gene, CDR1 is MNHEY and CDR2 is SMNVEV (reference sequence). V lost 8 bases, J lost 0 bases, and 19 bases lay in between. Written as DNA, the CDR3 is TGTGCCAGCGCACAGGTCTTGGGCGTTATGAACACTGAAGCTTTCTTT. This encodes CASAQVLGVMNTEAFF.

The DNA for the CDR3 is TGTGCCAGTAGTATTCGGGACGACTCCTACGAGCAGTACTTC. Translated, it gives CASSIRDDSYEQYF. The genes are TRBV19 and TRBJ2-7; D tentatively fits TRBD1 or TRBD2 (5 bases each). Trimming pared 3 bases from V and 0 bases from J, leaving 9 bases between. The germline gives CDR1 LNHDA, CDR2 SQIVND (reference sequence). The CDR3 contains 14 residues.

The chain recombines TRBV10-1 with TRBJ1-1; D unclear. V was shortened by 4 bases and J by 6 bases, with 12 bases between the two germline ends. CDR3 length equals 13 residues. Germline V gene data show CDR1 as WNHNN and CDR2 as SYGVQD (reference sequence). CDR3 coding DNA: TGCGCCAGCAGTGCTAGTGAAAGGGCTGAAGCTTTCTTT. Protein product: CASSASERAEAFF.

The chain combines TRBV6-2 or TRBV6-3 with TRBJ2-7; D could derive from TRBD1 or TRBD2 (6 bases each). The germline V and J ends were trimmed by 6 bases and 2 bases, with 17 bases remaining between them. Looked up from germline, CDR1 is MNHEY and CDR2 is SVGEGT. CDR3 length: 15 amino acids. The CDR3 reads CASSQSGAGAYEQYF. The CDR3, as DNA: TGTGCCAGCAGCCAGTCGGGGGCTGGCGCCTACGAGCAGTACTTC.

This clone has just one count. The chain joins TRBV10-1 to TRBJ2-2; 10 bases line up with TRBD2. The V segment lost 6 bases and the J segment 7 bases; nucleotides outside the gene matches: 11. CDR1 is WNHNN and CDR2 is SYGVQD in the germline V gene (reference sequence). The CDR3 has 16 amino acids. CDR3 loop: CASRQRGGPLLGELFF. CDR3 sequence (DNA): TGCGCCAGCAGGCAGCGGGGGGGCCCTTTGCTCGGGGAGCTGTTTTTT.

The CDR3 protein is CATSRGAENYGYTF. In nucleotides, the CDR3 is TGTGCCACCAGCAGAGGCGCCGAGAACTATGGCTACACCTTC. The chain has TRBV15 and TRBJ1-2, with D unclear. V was cut by 1 base and J by 2 bases, with 8 bases left in between. CDR3 length: 14 residues. Germline V gene data show CDR1 as LNHNV and CDR2 as YYDKDF (reference sequence).

The chain uses TRBV12-5 and TRBJ1-5, with D unclear. Germline lookup yields CDR1 LGHNT and CDR2 FRNRAP. Trimming shortened V by 6 bases and J by 7 bases, and 19 bases separated the two germline ends. The CDR3 has 15 amino acids. CDR3: CASGYGPGILQPQHF. The CDR3 DNA follows: TGTGCTAGTGGATACGGACCGGGGATATTGCAGCCCCAGCATTTT.

A remark on this clone: The same CDR3 also results from other DNA sequences found in this sample. The genes are TRBV27 and TRBJ1-3; 8 nucleotides align to TRBD1. CDR3 length: 15 residues. Trimming at V came to 3 bases and at J to 0 bases, leaving 1 base not matched to a gene. CDR1 MNHEY and CDR2 SMNVEV come from the germline V gene (reference sequence). Here the CDR3 DNA reads TGTGCCAGCAGTTTCACAGGGGGCTCTGGAAACACCATATATTTT. Encoded protein: CASSFTGGSGNTIYF.

The chain is built from TRBV20-1 and TRBJ1-2; D is undetermined. Germline V CDR1 and CDR2: DFQATT, SNEGSKA (reference sequence). There are 11 residues in the CDR3. Between the trimmed V and J ends, which lost 1 base and 3 bases, there was a span of 3 bases. This chain's CDR3 is CSARVDYGYTF. CDR3 nucleotides: TGCAGTGCTAGAGTTGACTATGGCTACACCTTC.

V and J are TRBV10-3 and TRBJ1-3; 8 bases line up with TRBD1. The J segment lost 0 bases and the V segment lost 9 bases, leaving 10 bases of the junction unmatched. Germline loops: CDR1 ENHRY, CDR2 SYGVKD. This CDR3 is 16 amino acids long. The CDR3 DNA reads TGTGCCATGTCAACCGGGACAGGCCTCTCTGGAAACACCATATATTTT. As protein: CAMSTGTGLSGNTIYF.

The genes are TRBV6-5 and TRBJ1-5; D ambiguous. Germline V gene sequence: CDR1 MNHEY, CDR2 SVGAGI. CDR3 length: 16 residues. Deletions cut 2 bases from V and 2 bases from J, with 13 bases between. The CDR3 DNA reads as TGTGCCAGCAGTTACCGTTTCTTTGGCGGCAATCAGCCCCAGCATTTT. As protein: CASSYRFFGGNQPQHF.

The chain couples TRBV5-1 to TRBJ1-1, with TRBD1 as a possible D gene (5 bases). Per the germline V gene, CDR1 is SGHRS and CDR2 is YFSETQ. The CDR3 extends over 13 amino acids. Trimming pared 5 bases from V and 2 bases from J, leaving 10 bases between. CDR3: CASRIQGNTEAFF. Here the CDR3 DNA reads TGCGCCAGCAGAATCCAGGGAAACACTGAAGCTTTCTTT.

The chain employs TRBV5-8 and TRBJ1-5; 8 nucleotides line up with TRBD1. The V gene's germline CDR1 is SGHTS and CDR2 YDEGEE. The CDR3 has 17 amino acids. Germline trimming cut 0 bases from V and 0 bases from J; bases unmatched to any gene: 5. CDR3 region: CASSLDGTGYSNQPQHF. Written as DNA, the CDR3 is TGTGCCAGCAGCTTGGATGGGACAGGTTATAGCAATCAGCCCCAGCATTTT.

This clone was seen more than once but under ten times. The CDR3 is CAWGTSGGYNEQFF. The CDR3 DNA reads TGTGCCTGGGGGACTAGCGGGGGGTACAATGAGCAGTTCTTC. This chain joins TRBV30 and TRBJ2-1; 15 nucleotides match TRBD2. This CDR3 region has 14 residues. CDR1 is GTSNPN and CDR2 is SVGIG in the germline V gene (reference sequence). The trim removed 5 bases at V and 4 bases at J, leaving 0 bases unmatched.

CDR3 amino acids: CASSSTRRGVLTNEQFF. Here the CDR3 DNA reads TGTGCCAGCAGCTCAACCCGGCGTGGAGTATTGACCAATGAGCAGTTCTTC. J is TRBJ2-1 and V is TRBV3-1 (or the pseudogene TRBV3-2); no clear D gene. The germline V gene encodes CDR1 LGHDT and CDR2 YNNKEL (reference sequence). Trimming took 5 bases from V and 6 from J, leaving 23 bases between them. The CDR3 has 17 residues.

The chain links TRBV6-5 to TRBJ1-6; D remains unclear. V gave up 2 bases and J gave up 7 bases, with 3 bases separating them. CDR1 MNHEY and CDR2 SVGAGI come from the germline V gene. This CDR3 is 12 amino acids long. The CDR3 DNA follows: TGTGCCAGCAGTTACCAGAATTCACCCCTCCACTTT. It specifies CASSYQNSPLHF.

This chain links TRBV7-8 with TRBJ1-1; 11 bases are a match to TRBD1. The germline V gene has CDR1 SGHVS and CDR2 FQNEAQ. The CDR3 spans 15 residues. The V segment lost 5 bases and the J segment 3 bases; nucleotides outside the gene matches: 5. This chain's CDR3 is CASSGGQGAHTEAFF. The CDR3 nucleotides read TGTGCCAGCAGCGGCGGACAGGGGGCGCACACTGAAGCTTTCTTT.

The chain couples TRBV5-1 to TRBJ2-7, with D tentatively TRBD2 (5 bases). V was shortened by 4 bases and J by 2 bases, with 13 bases between the two germline ends. From germline, CDR1 is SGHRS and CDR2 YFSETQ. This CDR3 spans 14 amino acids. In nucleotides, the CDR3 is TGCGCCAGCAGCATGAAGCCCGGGGCCTACGAGCAGTACTTC. Its translation is CASSMKPGAYEQYF.

V and J are TRBV4-2 and TRBJ2-7, with a weak D call TRBD2 (5 bases). The germline gives CDR1 LGHNA, CDR2 YNFKEQ. The CDR3 runs to 14 residues. The V gene lost 2 bases and the J gene lost 2 bases, with 10 bases spanning the gap. CDR3: CASSQRIGAYEQYF. The CDR3 region has the DNA TGTGCCAGCAGCCAACGTATCGGGGCCTACGAGCAGTACTTC.